The next 21 T cell receptor beta chains were all read from a single sample in a study of neurological immune-mediated disorders. TCRdb called the 5' RACE reads again in MiXCR, with one record for every CDR3 protein. The table includes tens of thousands of distinct CDR3 sequences, roughly 2.5% detected once. Sequenced: PBMCs. Source of these receptors: a man aged 50 to 60 with multiple sclerosis.

This clonotype occurred many times. The chain carries TRBV7-2 and TRBJ2-5, with 7 bases aligning to TRBD2. This CDR3 contains 15 residues. V gave up 5 bases and J gave up 5 bases; unmatched junction bases: 11. Germline V gene sequence: CDR1 SGHTA, CDR2 FQGNSA. This CDR3 is CASSGGRGEGETQYF. For the CDR3, the DNA is TGTGCCAGCAGCGGAGGACGGGGGGAAGGGGAGACCCAGTACTTC.

This clonotype was picked up many times. V is TRBV27 and J is TRBJ1-2; TRBD1 matches at 9 bases. Germline V gene data show CDR1 as MNHEY and CDR2 as SMNVEV (reference sequence). This CDR3 spans 17 amino acids. With V trimmed by 5 bases and J by 4 bases, 14 bases remained unmatched. CDR3 DNA: TGTGCCAGCAGTATCGTCCCGGGACAGGGATTAGGCTATGGCTACACCTTC. This translates into CASSIVPGQGLGYGYTF.

This clonotype was counted ten times or more. This chain joins TRBV13 and TRBJ2-1; the D gene is possibly TRBD2 (6 bases). Trimming took off 1 base at V and 7 bases at J, with 14 bases between the two ends. The CDR3 spans 15 residues. Per the germline V gene, CDR1 is PRHDT and CDR2 is FYEKMQ (reference sequence). The CDR3 DNA sequence: TGTGCCAGCAGCTTAGCGGGGGTCATCGCGAATGAGCAGTTCTTC. This encodes CASSLAGVIANEQFF.

This clonotype appeared many times. An end of the junction does not agree with germline; a read error may underlie this. The chain has TRBV5-1 and TRBJ1-5; maybe TRBD1 (5 bases). The CDR3 extends over 14 amino acids. Germline-derived CDR1 and CDR2 are SGHRS and YFSETQ. As DNA, the CDR3 is TGCGCCAGCAGCCCAGGGACTGACAATCAGCCCCAGAATTTT. Its translation is CASSPGTDNQPQNF.

The table lists this clonotype with many counts. The chain carries TRBV20-1 and TRBJ1-2; no firm D call. The CDR3 runs to 12 residues. Trimming left V 5 bases short and J 5 bases short, with 12 bases between. The germline V gene encodes CDR1 DFQATT and CDR2 SNEGSKA (reference sequence). The CDR3 region is CSADNSGYGYTF. The CDR3 DNA is TGCAGTGCTGATAACTCGGGATATGGCTACACCTTC.

This clonotype showed up many times. This chain connects TRBV12-3 or TRBV12-4 to TRBJ1-5; D is ambiguous. The CDR3 consists of 14 residues. The V and J ends lost 6 bases and 1 base respectively, with 10 bases between them. Written as DNA, the CDR3 is TGTGCCAGCAGACGTACGGGGAGCAATCAGCCCCAGCATTTT. Translated, it gives CASRRTGSNQPQHF.

This clonotype was picked up many times. The chain combines TRBV5-6 with TRBJ2-2, with a weak D call TRBD1 (6 bases). From germline, CDR1 is SGHDT and CDR2 YYEEEE. The CDR3 has 15 residues. With 0 bases removed from V and 5 bases from J, the gap between germline ends came to 11 bases. Here the CDR3 DNA reads TGTGCCAGCAGCTTGGTTGGGGGCGGAACCGGGGAGCTGTTTTTT. It specifies CASSLVGGGTGELFF.

This clonotype was detected many times. The rearrangement links TRBV5-1 to TRBJ2-2; no definite D call. This CDR3 region has 13 residues. The V gene's germline CDR1 is SGHRS and CDR2 YFSETQ. Trimming removed 9 bases from V and 4 bases from J, with 13 bases in between. DNA of the CDR3: TGCGCCATGGTGAAAACGGGCACCGGGGAGCTGTTTTTT. It yields the protein CAMVKTGTGELFF.

This clonotype rates as medium-sized. The V and J genes are TRBV6-5 and TRBJ2-7; no definite D call. From germline, CDR1 is MNHEY and CDR2 SVGAGI. V lost 0 bases and J 3 bases, leaving 9 bases between the germline ends. CDR3 length equals 14 residues. The CDR3 spells CASSYSTPGYEQYF. Written as DNA, the CDR3 is TGTGCCAGCAGTTACTCGACACCGGGCTACGAGCAGTACTTC.

This clonotype was recorded at least ten times. The chain is built from TRBV6-5 and TRBJ2-2; D is perhaps TRBD1 (5 bases). V dropped 5 bases and J dropped 8 bases, with 15 bases sitting between them. Germline lookup yields CDR1 MNHEY and CDR2 SVGAGI. The CDR3 length is 14 residues. CDR3 coding DNA: TGTGCCAGCAGTAGTACAGGTCCCCGGGGGGAGCTGTTTTTT. It specifies CASSSTGPRGELFF.

This clonotype was seen ten or more times. The CDR3 coding sequence is TGCGCCAGCAGCTGGGACAGAACTGGAAACACCATATATTTT. It yields the protein CASSWDRTGNTIYF. The chain recombines TRBV5-1 with TRBJ1-3; 7 bases line up with TRBD1. The germline V gene has CDR1 SGHRS and CDR2 YFSETQ. The length of the CDR3 is 14 residues. V lost 3 bases to trimming and J lost 2 bases; unmatched junction nucleotides: 2. Combining the CDR3 with reference TRBV5-1 and TRBJ1-3 gives the whole variable domain KAGVTQTPRYLIKTRGQQVTLSCSPISGHRSVSWYQQTPGQGLQFLFEYFSETQRNKGNFPGRFSGRQFSNSRSEMNVSTLELGDSALYLCASSWDRTGNTIYFGEGSWLTVV.

This clonotype came up many times. CDR3 amino acids: CASSPSLGEAFF. The DNA for the CDR3 is TGTGCCAGCAGCCCATCGCTAGGGGAAGCTTTCTTT. The rearrangement links TRBV5-6 to TRBJ1-1; D gene unclear. Deletions cut 4 bases from V and 8 bases from J, with 12 bases between. There are 12 residues in the CDR3. Germline V gene lookup returns CDR1 SGHDT and CDR2 YYEEEE.

This clonotype was seen repeatedly, ten times or more. The chain uses TRBV12-3 or TRBV12-4 and TRBJ2-1, with D possibly being TRBD2 (6 bases). The CDR3 runs to 14 residues. The V end lost 4 bases, the J end lost 6 bases, and 13 bases lay between the germline ends. CDR3 sequence (DNA): TGTGCCAGCAGTTCAGGGACTGTTGGCAATGAGCAGTTCTTC. Its protein product is CASSSGTVGNEQFF.

This clonotype appeared many times. The chain couples TRBV12-3 or TRBV12-4 to TRBJ1-6; D remains unclear. The CDR3 is 12 amino acids. The V end lost 5 bases, the J end lost 11 bases, and 10 bases lay between the germline ends. Here the CDR3 reads CASSGDGTPLHF. DNA for the CDR3: TGTGCCAGCAGTGGAGACGGGACACCCCTCCACTTT.

There are many counts of this clonotype. This rearrangement joins TRBV11-2 to TRBJ2-7; 10 nucleotides agree with TRBD2. CDR1 SGHAT and CDR2 FQNNGV come from the germline V gene. The CDR3 runs to 15 residues. Losses at the gene ends were 3 bases for V and 6 bases for J; bases not matched to a gene: 8. For the CDR3, the DNA is TGTGCCAGCAGCTTTACTAGCGGGGCGATGAGCGAGCAGTACTTC. Translation: CASSFTSGAMSEQYF.

This clonotype was found many times. The genes are TRBV6-1 and TRBJ2-1; TRBD1 agrees at 10 bases. The germline gives CDR1 MNHNS, CDR2 SASEGT. This CDR3 is 14 amino acids long. V was clipped by 6 bases and J by 9 bases; unmatched bases: 8. The CDR3 sequence: CASRRGQGSSEQFF. CDR3 DNA sequence: TGTGCCAGCAGGAGGGGACAGGGGTCCTCTGAGCAGTTCTTC.

This clonotype was recorded many times. The CDR3 DNA is TGCGCCAGCAGCTTGATGCCCGGGACAGGTGATTCACCCCTCCACTTT. Residues: CASSLMPGTGDSPLHF. J is TRBJ1-6 and V is TRBV5-1; 8 bases align to TRBD1. J was trimmed by 8 bases and V by 1 base; bases with no gene match: 8. The CDR3 loop spans 16 amino acids. The germline V gene encodes CDR1 SGHRS and CDR2 YFSETQ.

In its sample, this clonotype was seen many times. CDR3 protein: CASTSSGEQYF. Here the CDR3 DNA reads TGTGCCAGCACCTCTTCCGGGGAGCAGTACTTC. This rearrangement joins TRBV5-6 to TRBJ2-7; the D is unclear. V lost 6 bases to trimming and J lost 7 bases, with 11 bases between them. The CDR3 is made up of 11 amino acids. The germline V gene encodes CDR1 SGHDT and CDR2 YYEEEE.

To note about this clonotype: A read error is possible here, since a much larger clone lies one base away. The gene calls are TRBV5-1 and TRBJ2-1, with 11 bases lining up with TRBD2. CDR1 and CDR2 from the germline V gene are SGHRS and YFSETQ. The CDR3 contains 15 residues. The CDR3 protein is CTSSLALSGGGEQFF. The DNA for the CDR3 is TGCACCAGCAGCTTGGCCCTTAGCGGGGGGGGTGAGCAGTTCTTC.

This clonotype was seen repeatedly, ten times or more. The gene calls are TRBV11-2 and TRBJ1-2, with a tentative D call TRBD1 (5 bases). Germline CDR1 SGHAT, CDR2 FQNNGV. The CDR3 has 16 amino acids. Between the trimmed V and J ends, which lost 5 bases and 4 bases, there was a span of 20 bases. The CDR3 DNA follows: TGTGCCAGCAGCCCATCCCAGGACGGGACCGGCTATGGCTACACCTTC. Its translation is CASSPSQDGTGYGYTF.

This clonotype was counted ten times or more. The chain uses TRBV20-1 and TRBJ2-1; D call uncertain. CDR1 and CDR2 from the germline V gene are DFQATT and SNEGSKA (reference sequence). V was shortened by 4 bases and J by 10 bases, with 14 bases between the two germline ends. The CDR3 covers 12 residues. DNA for the CDR3: TGCAGTGCTACGGAATCCAAGGCCGAGCAGTTCTTC. Translating gives CSATESKAEQFF.